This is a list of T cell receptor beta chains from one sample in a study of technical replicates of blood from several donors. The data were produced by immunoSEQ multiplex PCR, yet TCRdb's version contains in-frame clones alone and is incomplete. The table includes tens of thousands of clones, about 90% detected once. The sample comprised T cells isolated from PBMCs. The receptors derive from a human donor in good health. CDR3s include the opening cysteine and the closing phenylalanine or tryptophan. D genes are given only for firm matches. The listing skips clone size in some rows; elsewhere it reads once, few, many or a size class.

CASSPGTSSYNEQFF,TGTGCCAGTAGTCCCGGGACTAGCTCCTACAATGAGCAGTTCTTC,TRBV19,TRBJ2-1,NA,TRBD2
CASSEAPPQGATEAFF,TGTGCCAGCAGTGAAGCCCCCCCGCAGGGGGCGACTGAAGCTTTCTTT,TRBV6-1,TRBJ1-1,once,TRBD1
CASRDKVDGYTF,TGTGCCAGCAGGGACAAGGTAGATGGCTACACCTTC,TRBV9,TRBJ1-2,NA,NA
CASSVFNTEAFF,TGTGCCAGCAGTGTCTTTAACACTGAAGCTTTCTTT,TRBV2,TRBJ1-1,NA,NA
CASSDSYSGLLTDEQFF,TGTGCCAGCAGTGACTCCTACTCGGGACTATTAACGGATGAGCAGTTCTTC,TRBV6-4,TRBJ2-1,NA,TRBD2
CASSFEVITGVQNIQYF,TGTGCCAGCAGTTTCGAAGTTATAACGGGAGTCCAAAACATTCAGTACTTC,TRBV28,TRBJ2-4,NA,NA
CASTSVPEETNEKLFF,TGTGCCAGTACCAGCGTTCCCGAGGAGACTAATGAAAAACTGTTTTTT,TRBV19,TRBJ1-4,NA,NA
CSVETGDYGNEQFF,TGCAGCGTTGAAACAGGGGATTACGGGAATGAGCAGTTCTTC,TRBV29-1,TRBJ2-1,NA,TRBD1
CAWSVPGREAFF,TGTGCCTGGAGTGTACCGGGGAGAGAGGCTTTCTTT,TRBV30,TRBJ1-1,few,NA
CASSEAGDTQYF,TGTGCCAGCAGTGAAGCCGGGGATACGCAGTATTTT,TRBV6-1,TRBJ2-3,NA,NA
CASSITGDGNQPQHF,TGTGCCAGTAGTATCACAGGTGATGGCAATCAGCCCCAGCATTTT,TRBV19,TRBJ1-5,NA,NA
CAIRDRGKTEAFF,TGTGCCATCCGGGACAGGGGGAAAACTGAAGCTTTCTTT,TRBV19,TRBJ1-1,few,TRBD1
CASSEGGSYEQYF,TGCGCCAGCAGTGAGGGCGGGAGTTACGAGCAGTACTTC,TRBV10-2,TRBJ2-7,once,TRBD2
CASSLANSGQGNGYTF,TGTGCCAGCAGCTTAGCCAACAGTGGACAGGGTAATGGCTACACCTTC,TRBV7-2,TRBJ1-2,NA,TRBD1
CASSTPGSYEQYF,TGTGCCAGCAGTACCCCAGGTTCCTACGAGCAGTACTTC,TRBV28,TRBJ2-7,once,NA
CSVGGNIQYF,TGCAGCGTGGGGGGGAACATTCAGTACTTC,TRBV29-1,TRBJ2-4,NA,TRBD2
CASSLSGQPFDTEAFF,TGTGCCAGCAGCCTATCGGGACAGCCTTTCGACACTGAAGCTTTCTTT,TRBV7-9,TRBJ1-1,once,TRBD1
CSVEDSYYEQYF,TGCAGCGTTGAAGACTCCTATTACGAGCAGTACTTC,TRBV29-1,TRBJ2-7,few,NA
CASSLARLAVAQETQYF,TGTGCCAGCAGCTTAGCCCGACTAGCGGTGGCGCAAGAGACCCAGTACTTC,TRBV7-2,TRBJ2-5,NA,TRBD2
CATELTAGAYQPQHF,TGCGCCACCGAACTGACGGCGGGGGCCTATCAGCCCCAGCATTTT,TRBV5-1,TRBJ1-5,NA,NA
CASSFNRGNTIYF,TGTGCCAGCAGTTTCAACAGGGGAAACACCATATATTTT,TRBV27,TRBJ1-3,NA,NA
CAISLLAGGNEQYF,TGTGCCATCAGTTTACTAGCGGGAGGGAACGAGCAGTACTTC,TRBV10-3,TRBJ2-7,NA,TRBD2
CASSLVGGALSGANVLTF,TGTGCCAGCAGCTTAGTAGGTGGGGCCCTCTCTGGGGCCAACGTCCTGACTTTC,TRBV7-3,TRBJ2-6,NA,NA